This is a list of T cell receptor beta chains from one sample in a study of cytomegalovirus exposure and HLA in healthy donors. Some clones are missing from TCRdb's copy, which holds only in-frame ones; the method was immunoSEQ multiplex PCR. Of more than 200,000 clones in the sample, roughly 80% were seen once. Input material: PBMCs. Receptors originate from a girl aged 10 to 17 in good health and CMV-seronegative. Each CDR3 is given with its conserved first and last residue. A D gene is named only where the DNA matches it firmly. The size field is filled for only some rows; it gives once, few, many or a size class.

j_call v_call d_call clone_size cdr3_aa cdr3_nt
TRBJ2-3 TRBV29-1 TRBD1 once CSVGDRQSHTDTQYF TGCAGCGTCGGGGACAGACAGTCGCACACAGATACGCAGTATTTT
TRBJ2-5 TRBV4-3 - - CASSQRKEYQETQYF TGCGCCAGCAGCCAAAGGAAGGAGTACCAAGAGACCCAGTACTTC
TRBJ1-2 TRBV25-1 TRBD1 - CASSGDTRDRGWDYGYTF TGTGCCAGCAGTGGGGACACCAGGGACAGGGGATGGGACTATGGCTACACCTTC
TRBJ2-5 TRBV4-1 - - CASSQDPEGLPGRETQYF TGCGCCAGCAGCCAAGACCCCGAGGGACTTCCGGGGAGGGAGACCCAGTACTTC
TRBJ1-1 TRBV28 - - CASSWDPRGRDTEAFF TGTGCCAGCAGTTGGGACCCCAGGGGAAGGGACACTGAAGCTTTCTTT
TRBJ1-2 TRBV5-4 - once CASSLYRRGYGYTF TGTGCCAGCAGCTTGTATCGCAGGGGCTATGGCTACACCTTC
TRBJ1-4 TRBV7-9 - - CASSLRGGNEKLFF TGTGCCAGCAGCTTACGTGGGGGCAATGAAAAACTGTTTTTT
TRBJ2-7 TRBV10-2 TRBD1 - CASSESNRGPVPYEQYF TGCGCCAGCAGTGAGTCCAACAGGGGGCCCGTTCCCTACGAGCAGTACTTC
TRBJ2-3 TRBV5-1 TRBD2 - CASSSKTGGGTDTQYF TGCGCCAGCAGCTCGAAGACCGGGGGGGGGACAGATACGCAGTATTTT
TRBJ2-7 TRBV5-8 - - CASRSTYEQYF TGTGCCAGCCGCTCCACCTACGAGCAGTACTTC
TRBJ2-5 TRBV18 TRBD1 - CASSPDRGETQYF TGTGCCAGCTCACCGGACAGGGGTGAGACCCAGTACTTC
TRBJ1-2 TRBV28 TRBD1 - CASRVMDRGRDGYTF TGTGCCAGCAGGGTGATGGACAGGGGGCGAGATGGCTACACCTTC
TRBJ2-1 TRBV5-6 - - CASRPGILSYNEQFF TGTGCCAGCAGACCAGGGATCCTCTCCTACAATGAGCAGTTCTTC
TRBJ2-3 TRBV28 TRBD2 - CASSLVLAGNTDTQYF TGTGCCAGCAGTTTAGTCCTAGCGGGAAACACAGATACGCAGTATTTT
TRBJ1-1 TRBV6-6 - few CASSYELNTEAFF TGTGCCAGCAGTTATGAGCTGAACACTGAAGCTTTCTTT
TRBJ2-3 TRBV5-4 TRBD1 - CASTPGQGRDTQYF TGTGCCAGCACCCCGGGACAGGGCCGGGATACGCAGTATTTT
TRBJ2-2 TRBV7-8 TRBD2 - CASSLGYTGGANTGELFF TGTGCCAGCAGCTTAGGGTACACGGGGGGGGCGAACACCGGGGAGCTGTTTTTT
TRBJ1-1 TRBV23-1 TRBD1 - CASVPCLGQGNTEAFF TGCGCCAGCGTACCCTGTTTGGGACAGGGGAACACTGAAGCTTTCTTT
TRBJ2-5 TRBV19 - few CASRTPGQETQYF TGTGCCAGTAGAACACCGGGACAAGAGACCCAGTACTTC
TRBJ1-5 TRBV28 TRBD1 once CASSLTGGGQPQHF TGTGCCAGCAGTTTAACAGGGGGAGGGCAGCCCCAGCATTTT
TRBJ1-4 TRBV4-1 - few CASSRMVGQDNEKLFF TGCGCCAGCAGCCGTATGGTGGGACAAGATAATGAAAAACTGTTTTTT
TRBJ2-3 TRBV4-2 TRBD2 - CASSPIVTSGVADTQYF TGTGCCAGCAGCCCCATAGTAACTAGCGGGGTAGCAGATACGCAGTATTTT
TRBJ2-1 TRBV10-1 TRBD2 - CASSEGAGGDNEQFF TGCGCCAGCAGTGAGGGAGCGGGGGGGGACAATGAGCAGTTCTTC
TRBJ1-2 TRBV30 TRBD1 - CAWGGTGGPYGYTF TGTGCCTGGGGGGGGACAGGGGGTCCATATGGCTACACCTTC
TRBJ2-1 TRBV4-1 TRBD2 - CASSQPNGLAGLENEQFF TGCGCCAGCAGCCAACCGAACGGACTAGCGGGCCTGGAGAATGAGCAGTTCTTC
TRBJ2-1 TRBV28 - - CACRRGAGEQFF TGTGCCTGCCGGCGAGGAGCGGGTGAGCAGTTCTTC
TRBJ1-1 TRBV25-1 - few CASTLNTEAFF TGTGCCAGTACATTGAACACTGAAGCTTTCTTT
TRBJ2-3 TRBV27 TRBD2 - CASSLSILAGGTDTQYF TGTGCCAGCAGTTTATCGATTCTAGCGGGAGGAACAGATACGCAGTATTTT
TRBJ2-5 TRBV7-2 TRBD1 - CASSLKGAGTQYF TGTGCCAGCAGCTTAAAGGGGGCGGGGACCCAGTACTTC
TRBJ2-7 TRBV7-2 - - CASSLDLGSPYEQYF TGTGCCAGCAGCCTAGACCTGGGCAGCCCCTACGAGCAGTACTTC
TRBJ2-1 TRBV19 TRBD1 - CASSIDRGQGREQFF TGTGCCAGTAGTATAGATCGCGGACAGGGGCGTGAGCAGTTCTTC